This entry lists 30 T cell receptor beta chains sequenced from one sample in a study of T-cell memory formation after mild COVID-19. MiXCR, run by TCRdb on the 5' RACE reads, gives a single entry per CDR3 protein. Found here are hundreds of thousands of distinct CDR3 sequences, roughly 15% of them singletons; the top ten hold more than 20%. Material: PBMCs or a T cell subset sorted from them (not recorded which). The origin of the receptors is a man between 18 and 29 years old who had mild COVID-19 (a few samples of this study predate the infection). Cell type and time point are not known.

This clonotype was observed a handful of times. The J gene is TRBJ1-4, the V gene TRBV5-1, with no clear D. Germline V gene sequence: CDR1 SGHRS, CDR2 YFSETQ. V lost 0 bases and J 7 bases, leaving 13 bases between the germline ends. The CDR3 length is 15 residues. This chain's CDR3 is CASSLEPLRSEKLFF. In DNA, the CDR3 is TGCGCCAGCAGCTTGGAACCCTTACGAAGTGAAAAACTGTTTTTT.

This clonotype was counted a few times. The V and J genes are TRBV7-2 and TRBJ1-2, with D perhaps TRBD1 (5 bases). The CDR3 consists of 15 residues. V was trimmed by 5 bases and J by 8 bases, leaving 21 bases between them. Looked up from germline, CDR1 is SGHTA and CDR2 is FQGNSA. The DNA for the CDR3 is TGTGCCAGCAGCCCTGTGGGGCGACGGCCAGGGGGCTACACCTTC. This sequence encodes CASSPVGRRPGGYTF. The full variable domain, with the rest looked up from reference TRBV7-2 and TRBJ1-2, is GAGVSQSPSNKVTEKGKDVELRCDPISGHTALYWYRQSLGQGLEFLIYFQGNSAPDKSGLPSDRFSAERTGGSVSTLTIQRTQQEDSAVYLCASSPVGRRPGGYTFGSGTRLTVV.

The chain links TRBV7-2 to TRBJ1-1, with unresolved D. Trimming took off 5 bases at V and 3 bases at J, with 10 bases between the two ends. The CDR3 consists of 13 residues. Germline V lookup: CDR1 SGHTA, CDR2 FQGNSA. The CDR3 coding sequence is TGTGCCAGCAGCCCACGGCGGGACACTGAAGCTTTCTTT. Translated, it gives CASSPRRDTEAFF.

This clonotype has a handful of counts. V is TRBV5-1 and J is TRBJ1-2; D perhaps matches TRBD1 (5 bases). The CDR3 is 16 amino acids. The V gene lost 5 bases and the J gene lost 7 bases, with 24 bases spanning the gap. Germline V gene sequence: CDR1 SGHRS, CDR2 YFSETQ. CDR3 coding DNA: TGCGCCAGCAGGGAGGCCCACCGAGGGAAAGGGGTTGGCTACACCTTC. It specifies CASREAHRGKGVGYTF.

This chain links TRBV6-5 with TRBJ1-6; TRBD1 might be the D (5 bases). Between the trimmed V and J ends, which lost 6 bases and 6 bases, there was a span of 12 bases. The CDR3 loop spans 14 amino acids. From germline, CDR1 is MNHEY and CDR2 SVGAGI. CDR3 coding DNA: TGTGCCAGCAGCGTAACAGGACTTAATTCACCCCTCCACTTT. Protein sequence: CASSVTGLNSPLHF.

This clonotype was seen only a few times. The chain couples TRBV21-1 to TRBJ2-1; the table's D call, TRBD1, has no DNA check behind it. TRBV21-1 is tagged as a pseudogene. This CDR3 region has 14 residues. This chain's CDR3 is CASSKFGRYNEQFF. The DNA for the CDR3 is TGTGCCAGCAGCAAATTCGGGCGGTACAATGAGCAGTTCTTC.

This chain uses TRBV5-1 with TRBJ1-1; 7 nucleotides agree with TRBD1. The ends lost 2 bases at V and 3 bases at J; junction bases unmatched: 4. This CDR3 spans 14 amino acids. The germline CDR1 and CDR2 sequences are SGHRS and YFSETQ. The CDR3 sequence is CASSFTGADTEAFF. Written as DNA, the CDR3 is TGCGCCAGCAGCTTTACAGGGGCGGACACTGAAGCTTTCTTT.

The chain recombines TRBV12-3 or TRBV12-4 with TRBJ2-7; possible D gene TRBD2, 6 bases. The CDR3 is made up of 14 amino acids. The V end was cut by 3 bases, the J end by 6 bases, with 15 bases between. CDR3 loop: CASSLGGVSGEQYF. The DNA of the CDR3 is TGTGCCAGCAGTTTGGGGGGAGTAAGTGGCGAGCAGTACTTC.

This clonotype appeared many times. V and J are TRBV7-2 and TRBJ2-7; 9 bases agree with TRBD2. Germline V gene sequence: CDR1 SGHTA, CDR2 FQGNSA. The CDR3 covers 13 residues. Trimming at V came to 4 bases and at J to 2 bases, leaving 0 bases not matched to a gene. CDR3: CASSWTSAYEQYV. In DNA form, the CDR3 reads TGTGCCAGCAGCTGGACTAGCGCCTACGAGCAGTACGTC.

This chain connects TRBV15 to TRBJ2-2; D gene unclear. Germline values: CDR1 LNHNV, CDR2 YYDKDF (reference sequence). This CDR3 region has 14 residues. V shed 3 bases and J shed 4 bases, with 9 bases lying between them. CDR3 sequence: CATSSRISTGELFF. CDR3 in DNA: TGTGCCACCAGCAGTCGGATCAGCACCGGGGAGCTGTTTTTT.

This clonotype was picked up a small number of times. CDR3 amino acids: CASSQSYGFGNTEAFF. In DNA, the CDR3 is TGCGCCAGCAGCCAGTCGTATGGGTTTGGGAACACTGAAGCTTTCTTT. V and J are TRBV4-3 and TRBJ1-1, with D unclear. Per the germline V gene, CDR1 is LGHNA and CDR2 is YSLEER. CDR3 length: 16 amino acids. V was clipped by 3 bases and J by 1 base, with 15 bases between them.

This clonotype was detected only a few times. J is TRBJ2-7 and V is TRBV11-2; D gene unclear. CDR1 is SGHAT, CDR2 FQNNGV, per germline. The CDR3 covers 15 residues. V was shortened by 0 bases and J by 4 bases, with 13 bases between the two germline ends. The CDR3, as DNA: TGTGCCAGCAGCTTAGATCTTGGGCTTGTGTACGAGCAGTACGTC. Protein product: CASSLDLGLVYEQYV.

CDR3 sequence: CASRSRNTEAFF. CDR3 in DNA: TGTGCCAGCAGGTCAAGGAACACTGAAGCTTTCTTT. The gene calls are TRBV12-3 or TRBV12-4 and TRBJ1-1, with D uncertain. The CDR3 is made up of 12 amino acids. The V gene lost 6 bases and the J gene lost 1 base, with 6 bases spanning the gap.

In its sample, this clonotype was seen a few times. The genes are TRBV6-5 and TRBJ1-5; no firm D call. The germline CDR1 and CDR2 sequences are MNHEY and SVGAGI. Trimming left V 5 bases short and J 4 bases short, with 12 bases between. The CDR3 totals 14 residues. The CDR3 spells CASSGPNENQPQHF. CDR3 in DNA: TGTGCCAGCAGTGGACCCAACGAGAATCAGCCCCAGCATTTT.

The CDR3 loop is CASSSQDSSYNEQFF. The CDR3 coding sequence is TGTGCCAGCAGCTCTCAGGACAGCTCCTACAATGAGCAGTTCTTC. The chain couples TRBV7-8 to TRBJ2-1, with D possibly TRBD1 on 6 matching bases. This CDR3 spans 15 amino acids. The V gene lost 4 bases and the J gene lost 0 bases, with 10 bases spanning the gap. Germline CDR1 is SGHVS and CDR2 is FQNEAQ.

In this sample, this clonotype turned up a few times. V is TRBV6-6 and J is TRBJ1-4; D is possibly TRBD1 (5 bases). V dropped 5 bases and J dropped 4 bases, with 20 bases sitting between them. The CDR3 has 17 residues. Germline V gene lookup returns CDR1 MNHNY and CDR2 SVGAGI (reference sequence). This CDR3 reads CASSLLMETVFNEKLFF. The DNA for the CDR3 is TGTGCCAGCAGTCTTCTTATGGAGACAGTATTTAATGAAAAACTGTTTTTT.

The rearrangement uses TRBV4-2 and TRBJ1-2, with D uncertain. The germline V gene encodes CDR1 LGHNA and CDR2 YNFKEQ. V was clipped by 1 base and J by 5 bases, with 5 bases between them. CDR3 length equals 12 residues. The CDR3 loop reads CASSQVGYGYTF. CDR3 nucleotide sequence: TGTGCCAGCAGCCAAGTCGGGTATGGCTACACCTTC.

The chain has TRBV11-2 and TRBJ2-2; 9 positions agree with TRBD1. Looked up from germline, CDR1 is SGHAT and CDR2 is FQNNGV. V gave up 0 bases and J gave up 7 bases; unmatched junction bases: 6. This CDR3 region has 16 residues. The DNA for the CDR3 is TGTGCCAGCAGCTTAGAAGGGGACAGGGTATACGGGGAGCTGTTTTTT. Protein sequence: CASSLEGDRVYGELFF.

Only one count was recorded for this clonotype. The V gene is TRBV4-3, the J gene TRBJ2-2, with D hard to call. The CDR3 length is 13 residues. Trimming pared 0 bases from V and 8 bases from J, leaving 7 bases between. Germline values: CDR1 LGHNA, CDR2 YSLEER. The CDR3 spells CASSQEGWGELFF. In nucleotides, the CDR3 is TGCGCCAGCAGCCAAGAGGGGTGGGGGGAGCTGTTTTTT.

CDR3 sequence: CSVPGLAKETQYF. DNA for the CDR3: TGCAGCGTGCCGGGACTAGCTAAAGAGACCCAGTACTTC. V usage is TRBV29-1 and J usage is TRBJ2-5, with 9 bases identical to TRBD2. CDR1 is SQVTM, CDR2 ANQGSEA, per germline. The CDR3 totals 13 residues. V dropped 6 bases and J dropped 3; count of bases not matched to a gene: 5.

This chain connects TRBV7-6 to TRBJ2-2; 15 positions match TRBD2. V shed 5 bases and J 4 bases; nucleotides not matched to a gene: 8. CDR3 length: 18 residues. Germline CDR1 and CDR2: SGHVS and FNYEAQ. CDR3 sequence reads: CASSRTSGGALGTGELFF. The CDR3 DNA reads TGTGCCAGCAGCCGGACTAGCGGGGGGGCGCTGGGCACCGGGGAGCTGTTTTTT.

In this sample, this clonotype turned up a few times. CDR3 residues: CSARQSLGGNTIYF. The DNA of the CDR3 is TGCAGTGCTAGGCAGTCACTGGGTGGAAACACCATATATTTT. This chain links TRBV20-1 with TRBJ1-3; no definite D call. V lost 3 bases and J lost 3, with 12 bases in between. The CDR3 is 14 amino acids. Per the germline V gene, CDR1 is DFQATT and CDR2 is SNEGSKA (reference sequence).

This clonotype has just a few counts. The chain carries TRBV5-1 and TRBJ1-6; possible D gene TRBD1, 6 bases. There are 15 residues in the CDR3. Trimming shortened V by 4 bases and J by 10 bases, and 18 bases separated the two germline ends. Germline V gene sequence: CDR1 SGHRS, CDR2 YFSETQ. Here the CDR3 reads CASSPSLGQGSPLHF. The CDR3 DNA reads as TGCGCCAGCAGCCCAAGCCTGGGACAAGGGTCACCCCTCCACTTT.

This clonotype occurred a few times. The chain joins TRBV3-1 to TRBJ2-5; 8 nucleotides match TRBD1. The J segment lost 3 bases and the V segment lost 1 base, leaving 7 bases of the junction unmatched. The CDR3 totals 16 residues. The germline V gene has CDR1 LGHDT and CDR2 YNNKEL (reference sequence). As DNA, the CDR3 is TGTGCCAGCAGCCAAGGGGGACAGGCGGTAAAAGAGACCCAGTACTTC. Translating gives CASSQGGQAVKETQYF.

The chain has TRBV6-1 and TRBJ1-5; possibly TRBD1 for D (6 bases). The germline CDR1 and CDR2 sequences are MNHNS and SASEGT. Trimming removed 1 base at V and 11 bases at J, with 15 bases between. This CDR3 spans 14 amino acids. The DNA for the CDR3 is TGTGCCAGCAGTGAAGTGGGCAGGGGTAGGGCCCAGCATTTT. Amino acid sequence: CASSEVGRGRAQHF.

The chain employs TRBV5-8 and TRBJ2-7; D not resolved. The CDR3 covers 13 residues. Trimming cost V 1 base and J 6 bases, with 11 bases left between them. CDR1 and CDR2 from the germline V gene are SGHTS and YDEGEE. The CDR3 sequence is CASSLSLGSEQYF. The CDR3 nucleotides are TGTGCCAGCAGCTTGTCCCTCGGTTCCGAGCAGTACTTC. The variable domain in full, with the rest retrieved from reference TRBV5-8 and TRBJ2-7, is EAGVTQSPTHLIKTRGQQATLRCSPISGHTSVYWYQQALGLGLQFLLWYDEGEERNRGNFPPRFSGRQFPNYSSELNVNALELEDSALYLCASSLSLGSEQYFGPGTRLTVT.

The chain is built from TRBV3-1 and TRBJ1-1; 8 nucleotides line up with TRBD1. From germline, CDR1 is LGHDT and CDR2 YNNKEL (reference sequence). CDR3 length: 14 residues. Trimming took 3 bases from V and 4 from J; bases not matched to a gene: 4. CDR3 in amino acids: CASSQPGTGTEAFF. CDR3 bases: TGTGCCAGCAGCCAGCCCGGGACAGGCACTGAAGCTTTCTTT.

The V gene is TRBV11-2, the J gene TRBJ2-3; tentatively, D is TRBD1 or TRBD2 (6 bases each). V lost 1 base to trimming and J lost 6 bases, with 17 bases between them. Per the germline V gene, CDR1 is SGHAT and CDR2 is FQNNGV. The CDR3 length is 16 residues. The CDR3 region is CASSLGSGGDRDTQYF. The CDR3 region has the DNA TGTGCCAGCAGCTTAGGGTCCGGGGGCGATAGGGATACGCAGTATTTT.

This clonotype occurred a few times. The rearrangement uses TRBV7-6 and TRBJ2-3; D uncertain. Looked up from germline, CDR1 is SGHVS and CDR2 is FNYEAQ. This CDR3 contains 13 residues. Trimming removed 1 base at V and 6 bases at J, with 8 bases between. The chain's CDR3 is CASSLDRWDTQYF. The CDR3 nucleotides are TGTGCCAGCAGCTTAGACCGGTGGGATACGCAGTATTTT.

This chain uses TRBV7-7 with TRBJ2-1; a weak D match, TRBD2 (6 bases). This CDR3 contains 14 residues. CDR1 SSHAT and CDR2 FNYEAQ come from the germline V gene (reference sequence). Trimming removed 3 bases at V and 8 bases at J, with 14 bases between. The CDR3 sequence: CASSLLTEGHEQFF. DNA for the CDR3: TGTGCCAGCAGCTTGTTGACGGAGGGACATGAGCAGTTCTTC.